The TCR beta chain described here comes from a study of blood T cell repertoires in COVID-19. Study context: Some COVID-19 samples were acute and others convalescent; all came from the United States, Italy and Spain. T cells, B-cell-depleted T cells, or PBMCs supplied cDNA or gDNA.

In the study's own analysis: Estimated nucleated cell counts came from reference gene primer amplification. Method: immunoSEQ multiplex PCR; TCRdb's copy keeps in-frame clones and lacks some. V and J calls plus clone size are reproduced from that table; the DNA served to infer D and trimming. The sample holds about 250,000 clones, 80% to 90% seen once. Residents of about 25 US areas, aged 18 to 89 years, made up the participants. Between the trimmed V and J ends, which lost 6 bases and 8 bases, there was a span of 14 bases. The CDR3 covers 14 residues. Germline V gene sequence: CDR1 KGHSH, CDR2 LQKENI.

Sequenced: PBMCs or T cells enriched from blood (not recorded which). The receptor comes from a man younger than 35 who had recovered from COVID-19. The chain employs TRBV18 and TRBJ1-6; D is unclear. Written as DNA, the CDR3 is TGTGCCAGCTCGGAGACGCTGGTAGATTCACCCCTCCACTTT. Its protein product is CASSETLVDSPLHF.